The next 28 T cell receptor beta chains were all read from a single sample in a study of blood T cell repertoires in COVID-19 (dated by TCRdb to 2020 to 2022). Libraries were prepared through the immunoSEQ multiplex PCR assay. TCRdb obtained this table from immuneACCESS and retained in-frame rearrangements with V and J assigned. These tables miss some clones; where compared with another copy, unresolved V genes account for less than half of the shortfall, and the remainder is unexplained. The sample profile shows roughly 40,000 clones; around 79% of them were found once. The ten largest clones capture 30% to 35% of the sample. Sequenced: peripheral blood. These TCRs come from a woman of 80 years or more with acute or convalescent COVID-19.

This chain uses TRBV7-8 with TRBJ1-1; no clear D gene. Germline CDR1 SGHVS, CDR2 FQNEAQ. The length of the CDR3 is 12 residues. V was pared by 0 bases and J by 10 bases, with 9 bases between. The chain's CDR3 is CASSLAGEPAFF. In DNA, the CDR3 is TGTGCCAGCAGCTTAGCCGGGGAACCAGCTTTCTTT.

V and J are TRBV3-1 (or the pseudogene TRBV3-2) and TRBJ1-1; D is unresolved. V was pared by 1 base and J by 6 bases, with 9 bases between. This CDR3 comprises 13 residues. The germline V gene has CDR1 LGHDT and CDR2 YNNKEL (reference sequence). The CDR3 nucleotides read TGTGCCAGCAGCCAAGTTACTTTGGCTGAAGCTTTCTTT. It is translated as CASSQVTLAEAFF.

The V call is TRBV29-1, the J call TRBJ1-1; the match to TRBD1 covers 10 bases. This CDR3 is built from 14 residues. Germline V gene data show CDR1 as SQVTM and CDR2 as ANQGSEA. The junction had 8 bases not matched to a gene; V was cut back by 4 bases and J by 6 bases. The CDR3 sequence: CSVVLGQGRSEAFF. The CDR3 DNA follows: TGCAGCGTTGTGCTGGGACAGGGGAGGTCTGAAGCTTTCTTT.

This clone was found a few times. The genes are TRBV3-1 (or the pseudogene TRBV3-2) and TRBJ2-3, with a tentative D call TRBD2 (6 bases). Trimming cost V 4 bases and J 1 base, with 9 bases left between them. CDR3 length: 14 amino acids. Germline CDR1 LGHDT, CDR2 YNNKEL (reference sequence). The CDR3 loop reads CASSPASGTDTQYF. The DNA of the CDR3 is TGTGCCAGCAGCCCGGCTAGCGGCACAGATACGCAGTATTTT.

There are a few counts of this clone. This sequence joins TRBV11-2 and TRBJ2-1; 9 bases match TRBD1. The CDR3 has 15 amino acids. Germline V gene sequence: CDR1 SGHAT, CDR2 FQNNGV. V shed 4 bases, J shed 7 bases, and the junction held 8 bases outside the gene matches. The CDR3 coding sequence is TGTGCCAGCAGCTCGGGACAGGGAGAGAGGAATGAGCAGTTCTTC. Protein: CASSSGQGERNEQFF.

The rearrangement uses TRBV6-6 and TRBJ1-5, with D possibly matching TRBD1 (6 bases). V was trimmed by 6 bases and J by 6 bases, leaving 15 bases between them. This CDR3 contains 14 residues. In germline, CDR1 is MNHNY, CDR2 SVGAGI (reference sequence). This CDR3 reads CASSPPQGIQPQHF. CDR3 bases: TGTGCCAGCAGCCCTCCGCAGGGGATTCAGCCCCAGCATTTT.

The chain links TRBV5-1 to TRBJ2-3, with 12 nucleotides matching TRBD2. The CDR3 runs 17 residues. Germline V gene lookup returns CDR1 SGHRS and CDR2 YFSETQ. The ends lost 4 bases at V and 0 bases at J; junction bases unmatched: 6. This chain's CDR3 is CASSIDGTSGSTDTQYF. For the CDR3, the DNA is TGCGCCAGCAGCATTGATGGGACTAGCGGGAGCACAGATACGCAGTATTTT.

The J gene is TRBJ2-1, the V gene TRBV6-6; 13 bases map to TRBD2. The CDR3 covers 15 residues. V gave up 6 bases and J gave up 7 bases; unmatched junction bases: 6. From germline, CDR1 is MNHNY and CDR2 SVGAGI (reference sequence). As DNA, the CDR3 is TGTGCCAGCAGCACCGGGACTAGCGGGAATAATGAGCAGTTCTTC. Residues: CASSTGTSGNNEQFF.

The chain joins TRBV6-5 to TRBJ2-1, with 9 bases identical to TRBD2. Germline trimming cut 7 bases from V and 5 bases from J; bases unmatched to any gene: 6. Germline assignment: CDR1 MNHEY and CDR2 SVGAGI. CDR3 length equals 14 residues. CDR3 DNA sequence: TGTGCCAGCACCTCAAGCGGGGGGAACAATGAGCAGTTCTTC. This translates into CASTSSGGNNEQFF.

CDR3 in amino acids: CASSPNRGDYGYTF. CDR3 DNA sequence: TGTGCCAGCTCACCGAACCGCGGGGACTATGGCTACACCTTC. The chain uses TRBV18 and TRBJ1-2; D not resolved. CDR3 length: 14 residues. The V end lost 3 bases, the J end lost 3 bases, and 11 bases lay between the germline ends. CDR1 KGHSH and CDR2 LQKENI come from the germline V gene.

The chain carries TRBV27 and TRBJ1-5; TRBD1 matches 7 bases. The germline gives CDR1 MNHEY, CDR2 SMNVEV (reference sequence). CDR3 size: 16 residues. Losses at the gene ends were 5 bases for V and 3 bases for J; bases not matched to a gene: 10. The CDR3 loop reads CASSTNRQGPNQPQHF. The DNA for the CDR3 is TGTGCCAGCAGTACCAACCGACAGGGCCCCAATCAGCCCCAGCATTTT.

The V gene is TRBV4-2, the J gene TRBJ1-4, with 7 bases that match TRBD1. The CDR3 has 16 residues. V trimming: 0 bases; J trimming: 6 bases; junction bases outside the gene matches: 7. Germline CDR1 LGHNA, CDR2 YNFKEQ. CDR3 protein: CASSQEGGRPYEKLFF. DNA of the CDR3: TGTGCCAGCAGCCAAGAAGGGGGCAGACCTTATGAAAAACTGTTTTTT.

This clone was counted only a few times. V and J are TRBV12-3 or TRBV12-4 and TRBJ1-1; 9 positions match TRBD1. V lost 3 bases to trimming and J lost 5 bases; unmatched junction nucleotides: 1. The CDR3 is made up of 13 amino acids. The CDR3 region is CASSFGQGTEAFF. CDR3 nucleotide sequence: TGTGCCAGCAGTTTCGGACAGGGGACTGAAGCTTTCTTT.

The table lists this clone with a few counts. The CDR3 loop is CASSEGVYEQYF. In DNA, the CDR3 is TGTGCCAGCAGTGAAGGTGTATACGAGCAGTACTTC. The chain couples TRBV6-1 to TRBJ2-7; no clear D gene. CDR3 length equals 12 residues. Looked up from germline, CDR1 is MNHNS and CDR2 is SASEGT. V was shortened by 1 base and J by 4 bases, with 5 bases between the two germline ends.

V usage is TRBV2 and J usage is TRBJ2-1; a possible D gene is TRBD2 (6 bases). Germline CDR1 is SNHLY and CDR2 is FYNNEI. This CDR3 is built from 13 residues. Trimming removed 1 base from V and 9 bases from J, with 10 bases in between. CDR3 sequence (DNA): TGTGCCAGCAGTGAAGGGGTGCGGGGTGAGCAGTTCTTC. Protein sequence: CASSEGVRGEQFF.

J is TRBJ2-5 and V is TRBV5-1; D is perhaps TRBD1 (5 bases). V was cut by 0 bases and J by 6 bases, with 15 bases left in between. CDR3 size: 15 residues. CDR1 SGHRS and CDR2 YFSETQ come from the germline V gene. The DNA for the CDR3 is TGCGCCAGCAGCTTGGAGGGGTCCGATTATCAGACCCAGTACTTC. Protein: CASSLEGSDYQTQYF.

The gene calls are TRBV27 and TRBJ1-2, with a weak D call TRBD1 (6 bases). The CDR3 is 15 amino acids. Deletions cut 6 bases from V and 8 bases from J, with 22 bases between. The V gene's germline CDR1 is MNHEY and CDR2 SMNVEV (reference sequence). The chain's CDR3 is CASSQPGHPVEGYTF. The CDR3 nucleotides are TGTGCCAGCAGCCAGCCGGGACATCCGGTGGAAGGCTACACCTTC.

DNA for the CDR3: TGTGCCAGCAGTTTTGACAGGGTTTTAGAAAAACTGTTTTTT. It yields the protein CASSFDRVLEKLFF. V gene TRBV28 combines with J gene TRBJ1-4; 7 nucleotides align to TRBD1. With V trimmed by 3 bases and J by 8 bases, 6 bases remained unmatched. CDR1 MDHEN and CDR2 SYDVKM come from the germline V gene. CDR3 length: 14 amino acids.

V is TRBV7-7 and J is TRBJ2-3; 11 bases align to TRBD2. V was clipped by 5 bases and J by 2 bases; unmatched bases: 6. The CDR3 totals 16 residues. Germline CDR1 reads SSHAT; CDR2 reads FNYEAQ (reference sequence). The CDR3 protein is CASSPRGLAVTDTQYF. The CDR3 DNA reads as TGTGCCAGCAGCCCTCGGGGACTAGCGGTCACAGATACGCAGTATTTT. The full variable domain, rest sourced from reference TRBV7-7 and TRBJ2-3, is GAGVSQSPRYKVTKRGQDVTLRCDPISSHATLYWYQQALGQGPEFLTYFNYEAQPDKSGLPSDRFSAERPEGSISTLTIQRTEQRDSAMYRCASSPRGLAVTDTQYFGPGTRLTVL.

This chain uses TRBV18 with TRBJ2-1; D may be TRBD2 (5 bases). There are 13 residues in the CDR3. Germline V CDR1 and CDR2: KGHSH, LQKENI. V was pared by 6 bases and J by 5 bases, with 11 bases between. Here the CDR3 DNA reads TGTGCCAGCTCCCCTGGACTGAACAATGAGCAGTTCTTC. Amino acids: CASSPGLNNEQFF.

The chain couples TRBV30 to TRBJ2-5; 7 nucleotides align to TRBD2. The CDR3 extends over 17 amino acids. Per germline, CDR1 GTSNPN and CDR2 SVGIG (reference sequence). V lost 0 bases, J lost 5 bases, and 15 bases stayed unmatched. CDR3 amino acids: CAWSVVLAEIGVETQYF. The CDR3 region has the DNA TGTGCCTGGAGTGTAGTGCTAGCGGAGATAGGGGTGGAGACCCAGTACTTC.

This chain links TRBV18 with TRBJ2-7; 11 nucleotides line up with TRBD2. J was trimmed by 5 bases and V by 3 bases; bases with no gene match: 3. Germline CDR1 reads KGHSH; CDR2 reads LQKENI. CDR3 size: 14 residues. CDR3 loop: CASSPGLAVDEQYF. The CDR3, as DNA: TGTGCCAGCTCACCGGGACTAGCGGTAGACGAGCAGTACTTC.

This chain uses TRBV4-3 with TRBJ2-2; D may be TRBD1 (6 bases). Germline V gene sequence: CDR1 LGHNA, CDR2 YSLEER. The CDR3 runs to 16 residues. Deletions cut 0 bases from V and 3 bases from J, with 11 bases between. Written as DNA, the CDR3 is TGCGCCAGCAGCCAAGAGGGCCAGGGGTACACCGGGGAGCTGTTTTTT. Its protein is CASSQEGQGYTGELFF.

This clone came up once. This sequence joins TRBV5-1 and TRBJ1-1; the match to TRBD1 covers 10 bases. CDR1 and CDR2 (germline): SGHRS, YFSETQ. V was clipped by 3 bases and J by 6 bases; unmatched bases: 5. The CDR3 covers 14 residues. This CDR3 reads CASSSGQGNAEAFF. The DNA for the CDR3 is TGCGCCAGCAGCTCGGGACAGGGGAATGCTGAAGCTTTCTTT.

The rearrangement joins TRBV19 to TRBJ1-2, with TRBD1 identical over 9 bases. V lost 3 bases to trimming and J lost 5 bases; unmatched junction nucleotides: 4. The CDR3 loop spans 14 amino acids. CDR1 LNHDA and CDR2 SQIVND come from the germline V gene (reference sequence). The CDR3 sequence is CASSIRDREYGYTF. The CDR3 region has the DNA TGTGCCAGTAGTATTAGGGACAGGGAATATGGCTACACCTTC.

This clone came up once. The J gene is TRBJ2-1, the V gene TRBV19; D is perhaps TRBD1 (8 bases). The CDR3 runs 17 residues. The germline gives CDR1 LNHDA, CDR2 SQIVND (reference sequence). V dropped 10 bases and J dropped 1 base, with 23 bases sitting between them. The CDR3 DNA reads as TGTGCCACCACGGACAGGGTTGGGGGAGGGTCCTACAATGAGCAGTTCTTC. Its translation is CATTDRVGGGSYNEQFF.

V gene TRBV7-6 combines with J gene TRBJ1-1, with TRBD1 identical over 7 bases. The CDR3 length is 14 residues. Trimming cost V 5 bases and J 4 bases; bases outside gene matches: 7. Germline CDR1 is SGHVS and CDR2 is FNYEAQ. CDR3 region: CASSTGQSGTEAFF. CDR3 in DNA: TGTGCCAGCAGCACGGGACAGAGTGGCACTGAAGCTTTCTTT.

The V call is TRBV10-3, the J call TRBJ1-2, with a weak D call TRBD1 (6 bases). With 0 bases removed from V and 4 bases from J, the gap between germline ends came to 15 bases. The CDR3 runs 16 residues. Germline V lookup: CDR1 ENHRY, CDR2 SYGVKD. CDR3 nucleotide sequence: TGTGCCATCAGTGAGTCTCGGCAGGGGCAACGCTATGGCTACACCTTC. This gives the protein CAISESRQGQRYGYTF.